This TCR beta chain derives from a study of blood T cells in healthy people across ages (dated by TCRdb to the mid-2010s). As for the study more broadly: In model experiments, template switching captured roughly one uniquely barcoded TCR beta cDNA molecule for every two T cells. The study analyzed two additional independent replicas of 1 million unique cDNA reads from the same blood draw for two donors, one aged 18 to 29 and one aged 80 or older. Four age groups were formed from the donors: young (average roughly 15 years), middle-aged (approximately 40), aged (under 70) and long-lived (less than 85). Donors of different ages were randomly distributed across sequencing lanes to avoid experimental bias. The study measured age-related changes in TCR beta repertoire diversity using deep sequencing normalized with unique cDNA molecular identifiers.

The CDR3 spans 17 residues, from the cysteine through the phenylalanine. Of all the DNA, just the CDR3 is kept, 51 bases in frame from base 1. Trimming accounts for 5 bases at V and 4 bases at J, while the number of junction bases matched to no gene is 12. The CDR1 and CDR2 encoded by the germline V gene (reference sequence) are SEHNR and FQNEAQ. The library was produced with 5' RACE. Sequenced using an Illumina HiSeq 2500. A second PCR of about 7 to 12 cycles was performed with a sample-barcoded 5' primer and a J-beta primer mix. A unique molecular identifier was introduced onto each TCR beta cDNA molecule by a template-switch 5' adaptor carrying 12 random nucleotides. Each sample yielded at least 2.5 million CDR3-containing paired-end reads. All of the RNA was converted into first-strand cDNA using the Mint cDNA synthesis kit, with a TRBC-specific oligonucleotide serving as the primer. Following uracil-DNA glycosylase treatment, a first 18-cycle PCR with universal primers M1SS and BC2_uni_R was performed on all cDNA. Per the source publication's procedure: For normalization, 1 million high-quality reads, each with a distinct molecular identifier, were randomly selected from each sample. Instead of being binned into consensus sequences, reads with shared molecular identifiers were discarded. MiTCR, set to a Q25 quality threshold and the strictest error-elimination algorithm, was used for CDR3 identification, clonotype clustering and error correction. A nonparametric unseen species model with Euler transformation was used to estimate lower-bound total TCR beta diversity. TCRdb reanalyzed the raw reads on its own, using fastp at Q25 for trimming and MiXCR for clone calling, and kept in-frame beta chains. All rows with the same CDR3 protein become a single entry with the most common DNA and genes. TCRdb's processing, not the authors' own work, is the source of the V and J calls. This sample has fewer than 800,000 distinct CDR3 sequences in its table, and approximately 21% of those were observed once. The top ten constitute roughly 3.7% of the sample.

Donors were a few dozen systemically healthy Caucasian individuals from Russia aged roughly 6 to 100 years. Each donor gave 8 to 10 milliliters of peripheral blood, drawn into EDTA-treated Vacutainer tubes. Ficoll-Paque density-gradient centrifugation was used to isolate PBMCs, with at least 6.5 million per sample. Total RNA was extracted from PBMCs with Trizol reagent, with at least 5 micrograms obtained per sample. For every donor, flow cytometry on a PBMC aliquot measured the percentage of naive CD45RAhigh/CD27high T cells. This clonotype came up a few times. This receptor's antigen is unknown. Within one base of it there is no much larger clone, and no base qualities were kept. Study-wide conclusions, independent of this receptor: Because the CMV infection status of the donors was unknown, age-related changes in expanded clonotypes may potentially have been confounded. Estimates of total diversity from one million sequenced T cells were regarded as lower bounds and underestimates. Compared with the aged group, the long-lived group had more naive CD4+ T cells, fewer expanded clones and increased TCR diversity, suggesting age selection. Observed TCR beta diversity per million T cells fell roughly linearly with age, and a significant reduction was already apparent by age approximately 40. The percentage of naive T cells measured by flow cytometry correlated strongly with observed TCR beta diversity. Because profiling used bulk unsorted PBMCs, naive and antigen-experienced compartments could not be compared conclusively.

Here the chain combines TRBV7-9 and TRBJ2-4; TRBD2 matches 9 bases in the middle. Sequencing input: blood. This TCR was recovered from an older man in good health. The CDR3 reads as follows: CASSLNSGSVRKNIQYF. The DNA sequence reads TGTGCCAGCAGCCTTAATAGCGGGAGTGTGAGAAAAAACATTCAGTACTTC.